The 12 T cell receptor beta chains below come from one sample, sequenced in a study of monozygotic twins with inflammatory bowel disease. One entry per CDR3 protein, without DNA, is what TCRdb gives after re-calling the 5' RACE reads. This repertoire includes approximately 160,000 distinct CDR3 sequences. The specimen sequenced was blood. The receptors were sampled from a human donor with ulcerative colitis or Crohn's disease, or a healthy co-twin of an affected twin (not recorded which).

CDR3 loop: CASSWERGEQFF. J is TRBJ2-1 and V is TRBV5-1; TCRdb proposes TRBD2, but this gene call is untestable without DNA. CDR1 and CDR2 (germline): SGHRS, YFSETQ. The length of the CDR3 is 12 residues.

The chain combines TRBV6-2 or TRBV6-3 with TRBJ2-2; TCRdb lists TRBD2, though no DNA is available to test this call. Looked up from germline, CDR1 is MNHEY and CDR2 is SVGEGT. The CDR3 spans 18 residues. This CDR3 is CASSYALGLAGKAGELFF.

The chain joins TRBV29-1 to TRBJ2-7; no DNA is available, so the TRBD1 call from TCRdb remains unchecked. Germline V gene lookup returns CDR1 SQVTM and CDR2 ANQGSEA. The CDR3 covers 12 residues. CDR3 region: CSVQGADYEQYF.

V usage is TRBV6-5 and J usage is TRBJ1-3. Germline V lookup: CDR1 MNHEY, CDR2 SVGAGI. There are 14 residues in the CDR3. CDR3 sequence: CASSYSAIGNTIYF.

The chain joins TRBV5-1 to TRBJ2-7; with no DNA, the TCRdb D assignment of TRBD1 cannot be verified. The CDR3 runs to 12 residues. The germline gives CDR1 SGHRS, CDR2 YFSETQ. The CDR3 region is CASSTGTSELYF. Complete variable domain (other parts from reference TRBV5-1 and TRBJ2-7): KAGVTQTPRYLIKTRGQQVTLSCSPISGHRSVSWYQQTPGQGLQFLFEYFSETQRNKGNFPGRFSGRQFSNSRSEMNVSTLELGDSALYLCASSTGTSELYFGPGTRLTVT.

The V call is TRBV5-4, the J call TRBJ2-2; TCRdb's assignment of TRBD2 cannot be checked, as there is no DNA. Germline CDR1 SGHNT, CDR2 YYREEE (reference sequence). The CDR3 has 14 residues. CDR3 protein: CASRLAGDTGELFF.

V usage is TRBV20-1 and J usage is TRBJ2-3; the D call of TRBD2 rests on TCRdb alone, since no DNA is present to check it. The CDR3 is made up of 13 amino acids. Germline CDR1 DFQATT, CDR2 SNEGSKA (reference sequence). The CDR3 region is CSALEDSGDTQYF.

The chain carries TRBV6-5 and TRBJ2-7. CDR3 length: 17 amino acids. The germline CDR1 and CDR2 sequences are MNHEY and SVGAGI. This CDR3 is CASSYRNNAGRNYEQYF.

V gene TRBV12-3 or TRBV12-4 combines with J gene TRBJ2-5; TCRdb reports TRBD2, a call that lacks DNA to check it against. This CDR3 has 17 residues. This chain's CDR3 is CASSLSLSGSFGETQYF.

The chain has TRBV15 and TRBJ2-3; the D call of TRBD1 rests on TCRdb alone, since no DNA is present to check it. The CDR3 has 13 residues. CDR1 and CDR2 from the germline V gene are LNHNV and YYDKDF (reference sequence). This CDR3 reads CATSGQGLDTQYF.

The chain uses TRBV10-3 and TRBJ2-3; the D call of TRBD2 rests on TCRdb alone, since no DNA is present to check it. Germline V gene lookup returns CDR1 ENHRY and CDR2 SYGVKD. CDR3 length equals 13 residues. CDR3 residues: CAIRGGDTDTQYF.

The chain links TRBV20-1 to TRBJ2-3. Germline CDR1 reads DFQATT; CDR2 reads SNEGSKA (reference sequence). The CDR3 is 13 amino acids. CDR3 loop: CSASFGGTDTQYF.